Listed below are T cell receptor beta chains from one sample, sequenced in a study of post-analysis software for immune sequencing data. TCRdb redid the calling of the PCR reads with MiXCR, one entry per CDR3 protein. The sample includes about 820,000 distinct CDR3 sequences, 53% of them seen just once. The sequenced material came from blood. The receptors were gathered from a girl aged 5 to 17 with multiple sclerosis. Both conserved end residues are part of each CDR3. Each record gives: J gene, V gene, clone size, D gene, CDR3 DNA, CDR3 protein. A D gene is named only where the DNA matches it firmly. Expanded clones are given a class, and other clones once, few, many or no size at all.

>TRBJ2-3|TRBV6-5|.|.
TGTGCCAGCAGTTACCCCGGGAGTAGTACAGATACGCAGTATTTT
CASSYPGSSTDTQYF
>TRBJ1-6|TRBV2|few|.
TGTGCCAGCAGTGAAGGACCCGGTTCACCCCTCCACTTT
CASSEGPGSPLHF
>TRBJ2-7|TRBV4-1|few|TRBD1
TGCGCCAGCAGCCAAGAGACAGGGAGTCGCGACGAGCAGTACTTC
CASSQETGSRDEQYF
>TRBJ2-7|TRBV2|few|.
TGTGCCAGCCGGGACACAACCTACGAGCAGTACTTC
CASRDTTYEQYF
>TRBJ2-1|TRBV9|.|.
TGTGCCAGCAGGCCGACCGGGACTGGGATGGGAGGATACAACGAGCAGTTCTTC
CASRPTGTGMGGYNEQFF
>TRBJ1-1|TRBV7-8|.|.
TGTGCCAGCAGCCTCACGGGAGATCACCTGGGTGAAGCTTTCTTT
CASSLTGDHLGEAFF
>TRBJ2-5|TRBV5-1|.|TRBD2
TGCGCCAGCAGCTTGGCCGGGACTAGCGACCAAGAGACCCAGTACTTC
CASSLAGTSDQETQYF
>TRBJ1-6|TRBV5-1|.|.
TGCGCCAGCAGCTTGAGAACGCCAACGGTCTCACCCCTCCACTTT
CASSLRTPTVSPLHF
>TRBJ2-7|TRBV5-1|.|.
TGCGCCAGCAGCCTGGGGAGTTGGATACCTAGGGGAAAAAAAGACGCCTACGAGCAGTACTTC
CASSLGSWIPRGKKDAYEQYF
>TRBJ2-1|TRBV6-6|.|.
TGTGCCAGCAAGCGAATGAATGAGCAGTTCTTC
CASKRMNEQFF
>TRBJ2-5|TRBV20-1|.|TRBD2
TGCAGTGGAGGCGGGAGTGCGTGGGAGACCCAGTACTTC
CSGGGSAWETQYF
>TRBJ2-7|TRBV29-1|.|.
TGCAGCGTTGGGCAGTCGGGGAACGAGCAGTACTTC
CSVGQSGNEQYF
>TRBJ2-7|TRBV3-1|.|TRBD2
TGTGCCAGCAGCCAAGAGGGGCGGGGGAAGCCCTACGAGCAGTACTTC
CASSQEGRGKPYEQYF
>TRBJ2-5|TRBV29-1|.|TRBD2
TGCAGCGTTGAGCCGACGGTGGTAGCGGGAGGGCCTGAGACCCAGTACTTC
CSVEPTVVAGGPETQYF
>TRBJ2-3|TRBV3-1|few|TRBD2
TGTGCCAGCAGCCAAGTTCTAGCGGGAGGAGATACGCAGTATTTT
CASSQVLAGGDTQYF
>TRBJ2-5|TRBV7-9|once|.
TGTGCCAGCAGCCGCACCCTCACAGGACGGGCCCAAGAGACCCAGTACTTC
CASSRTLTGRAQETQYF
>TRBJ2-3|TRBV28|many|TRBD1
TGTGCCAGCAGTTTACAGGGGGATCGCACAGATACGCAGTATTTT
CASSLQGDRTDTQYF
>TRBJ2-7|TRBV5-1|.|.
TGCGCCAGCAGGGGAGGTCAGACCTCCTACGAGCAGTACTTC
CASRGGQTSYEQYF
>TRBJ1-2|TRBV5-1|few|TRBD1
TGCGCCAGCAGCCCGACAGGGACCTATGGCTACACCTTC
CASSPTGTYGYTF
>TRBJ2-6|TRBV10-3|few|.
TGTGCCATCAGCCCTTACTACTCTGGGGCCAACGTCCTGACTTTC
CAISPYYSGANVLTF
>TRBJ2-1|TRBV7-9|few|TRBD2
TGTGCCAGCAGCTTAGCGCATGCTAGCGGGGGGACAAGCAATGAGCAGTTCTTC
CASSLAHASGGTSNEQFF
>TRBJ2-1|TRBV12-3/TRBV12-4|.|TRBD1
TGTGCCAGCAGTTTAGGACAGGGGGCTCAGGAGCAGTTCTTC
CASSLGQGAQEQFF
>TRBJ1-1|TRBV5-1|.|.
TGCGCCAGCAGCCTAGGCGGGGAAAAAGCTTTCTTT
CASSLGGEKAFF
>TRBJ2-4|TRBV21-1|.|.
TGTGCCAGCAGCAATTCTTGGAAGGGGTTGGCCCTAGCCAAAAACATTCAGTACTTC
CASSNSWKGLALAKNIQYF
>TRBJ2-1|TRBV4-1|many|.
TGCGCCAGCAGCCAAGGTCAAGGGTCCAATGAGCAGTTCTTC
CASSQGQGSNEQFF
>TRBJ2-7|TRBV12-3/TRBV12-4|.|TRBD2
TGTGCCAGCAGTGATAGCGGGAGGGCCCCCTACGAGCAGTACTTC
CASSDSGRAPYEQYF
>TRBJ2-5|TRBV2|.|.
TGTGCCAGCAGTGTGGACCTCCCGGGGACCCAGTACTTC
CASSVDLPGTQYF
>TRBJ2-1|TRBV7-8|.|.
TGTGCCAGCAGCCCCAGGAGGACGGGGGACAATGAGCAGTTCTTC
CASSPRRTGDNEQFF
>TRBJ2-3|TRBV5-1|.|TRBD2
TGCGCCAGCACAGTAGCGGGAGATGGCACAGATACGCAGTATTTT
CASTVAGDGTDTQYF
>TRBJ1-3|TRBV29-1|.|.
TGCAGCGTTGGCGGGAATGGAAACACCATATATTTT
CSVGGNGNTIYF
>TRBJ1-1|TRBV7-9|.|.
TGTGCCAGCAGCAAGATGGACACTGAAGCTTTCTTT
CASSKMDTEAFF
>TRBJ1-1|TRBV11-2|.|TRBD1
TGTGCCAGCAGCTCTAATCGGTGGACAGGGGGCTTTAACACTGAAGCTTTCTTT
CASSSNRWTGGFNTEAFF
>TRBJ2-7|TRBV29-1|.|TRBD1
TGCAGCGTTGGCCCGGGACAGGGGACCTACGAGCAGTACTTC
CSVGPGQGTYEQYF
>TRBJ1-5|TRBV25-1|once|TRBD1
TGTGCCAGCAGTGAATTCCGGAAACAGGGGGCTAGGGATCAGCCCCAGCATTTT
CASSEFRKQGARDQPQHF
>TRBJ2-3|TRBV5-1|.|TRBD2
TGCGCCAGCAGCTTGGTAGCGGGATCCATCGGAGATACGCAGTATTTT
CASSLVAGSIGDTQYF
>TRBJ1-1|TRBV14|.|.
TGTGCCAGCAGCCAAGAACCCGCCCGCAGGGCGAACACTGAAGCTTTCTTT
CASSQEPARRANTEAFF
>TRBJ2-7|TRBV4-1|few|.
TGCGCCAGCAGCCAAGACTTCACCTACGAGCAGTACTTC
CASSQDFTYEQYF
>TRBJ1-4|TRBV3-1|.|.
TGTGCCAGCAGCCAAAGGGGCGCCAGCGAAAAACTGTTTTTT
CASSQRGASEKLFF
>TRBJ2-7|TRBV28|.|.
TGTGCCAGCACCAGGCGAACAGGGCTCTCCTACGAGCAGTACTTC
CASTRRTGLSYEQYF
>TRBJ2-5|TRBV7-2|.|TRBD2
TGTGCCAGCAGCTTAAAGGCGGTCGGGAAAACTAGCGGGGGGCCAGAGACCCAGTACTTC
CASSLKAVGKTSGGPETQYF
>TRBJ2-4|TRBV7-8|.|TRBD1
TGTGCCAGCAGCTTAGCGGTTGAGGACAGGGAGACCCGGTACTTC
CASSLAVEDRETRYF
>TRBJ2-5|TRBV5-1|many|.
TGTGCCAGCAGCTTAGCGGAGACCCAGTACTTC
CASSLAETQYF